This T cell receptor beta chain was captured by sequencing in a study of blood T cell repertoires in COVID-19. Study at large: Samples representing acute and convalescent COVID-19 were sourced from the United States, Italy and Spain.

The repertoire was sequenced with immunoSEQ multiplex PCR; TCRdb's copy has only in-frame clones and lacks some. Of approximately 180,000 clones in the sample, 80% to 85% were seen once. This CDR3 region has 14 residues. CDR1 is MNHNS and CDR2 is SASEGT in the germline V gene. V lost 3 bases and J lost 4, with 12 bases in between. This clone was counted once. This sequence originates from a middle-aged woman with COVID-19, enrolled during active disease. The material sequenced was peripheral blood. The V and J genes are TRBV6-1 and TRBJ1-2; D perhaps matches TRBD1 (5 bases). CDR3 bases: TGTGCCAGCAGTGAGGGGGGGGGACCCTATGGCTACACCTTC. It is translated as CASSEGGGPYGYTF.